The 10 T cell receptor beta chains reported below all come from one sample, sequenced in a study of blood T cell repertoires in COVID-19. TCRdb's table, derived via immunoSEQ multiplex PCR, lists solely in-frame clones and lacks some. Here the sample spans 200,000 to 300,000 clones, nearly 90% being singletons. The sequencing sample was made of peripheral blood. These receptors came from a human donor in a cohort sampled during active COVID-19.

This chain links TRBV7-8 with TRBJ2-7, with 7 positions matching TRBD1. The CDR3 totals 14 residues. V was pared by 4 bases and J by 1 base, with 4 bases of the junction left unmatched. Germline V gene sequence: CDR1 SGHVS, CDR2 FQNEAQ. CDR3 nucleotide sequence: TGTGCCAGCAGCTACTCGACAGGGTCCTACGAGCAGTACTTC. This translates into CASSYSTGSYEQYF.

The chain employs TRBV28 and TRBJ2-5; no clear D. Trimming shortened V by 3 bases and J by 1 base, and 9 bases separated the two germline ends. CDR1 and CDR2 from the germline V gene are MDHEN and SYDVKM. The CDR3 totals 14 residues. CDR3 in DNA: TGTGCCAGCAGTTTGACACATCGCCAAGAGACCCAGTACTTC. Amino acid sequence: CASSLTHRQETQYF.

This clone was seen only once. CDR3 coding DNA: TGTGCCAGCAGCGTATTAGGGGGAGCGGAAAACACCATATATTTT. Translating gives CASSVLGGAENTIYF. V gene TRBV9 combines with J gene TRBJ1-3, with a weak D call TRBD1 (6 bases). V lost 1 base to trimming and J lost 6 bases, with 14 bases between them. The CDR3 length is 15 residues. Per the germline V gene, CDR1 is SGDLS and CDR2 is YYNGEE.

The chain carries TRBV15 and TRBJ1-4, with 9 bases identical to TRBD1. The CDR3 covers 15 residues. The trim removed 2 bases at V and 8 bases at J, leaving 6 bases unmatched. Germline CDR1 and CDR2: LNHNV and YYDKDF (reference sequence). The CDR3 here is CATSRTGQGIEKLFF. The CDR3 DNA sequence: TGTGCCACCAGCAGAACCGGACAGGGGATAGAAAAACTGTTTTTT. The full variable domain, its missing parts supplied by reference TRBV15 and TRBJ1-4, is DAMVIQNPRYQVTQFGKPVTLSCSQTLNHNVMYWYQQKSSQAPKLLFHYYDKDFNNEADTPDNFQSRRPNTSFCFLDIRSPGLGDTAMYLCATSRTGQGIEKLFFGSGTQLSVL.

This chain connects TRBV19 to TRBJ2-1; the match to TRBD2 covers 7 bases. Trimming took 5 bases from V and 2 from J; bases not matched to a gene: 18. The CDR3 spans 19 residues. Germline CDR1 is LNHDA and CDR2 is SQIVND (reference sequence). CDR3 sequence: CASSPSYSQRGPAYNEQFF. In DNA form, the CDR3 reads TGTGCCAGTAGTCCATCCTACTCCCAGCGGGGCCCAGCCTACAATGAGCAGTTCTTC. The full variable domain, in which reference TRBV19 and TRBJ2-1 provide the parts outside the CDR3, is DGGITQSPKYLFRKEGQNVTLSCEQNLNHDAMYWYRQDPGQGLRLIYYSQIVNDFQKGDIAEGYSVSREKKESFPLTVTSAQKNPTAFYLCASSPSYSQRGPAYNEQFFGPGTRLTVL.

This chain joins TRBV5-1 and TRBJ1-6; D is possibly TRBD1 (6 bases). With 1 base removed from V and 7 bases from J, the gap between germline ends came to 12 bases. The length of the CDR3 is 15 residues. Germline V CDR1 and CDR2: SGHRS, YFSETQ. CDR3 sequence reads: CASSLSGQLNSPLHF. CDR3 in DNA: TGCGCCAGCAGCTTGTCTGGACAGCTCAATTCACCCCTCCACTTT.

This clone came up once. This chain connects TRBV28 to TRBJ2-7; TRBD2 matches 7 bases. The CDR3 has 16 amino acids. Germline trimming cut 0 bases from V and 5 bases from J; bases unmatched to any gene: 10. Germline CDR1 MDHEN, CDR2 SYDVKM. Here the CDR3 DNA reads TGTGCCAGCAGTTTATGGGCTAGCGGAGTCGGCAACGAGCAGTACTTC. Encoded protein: CASSLWASGVGNEQYF.

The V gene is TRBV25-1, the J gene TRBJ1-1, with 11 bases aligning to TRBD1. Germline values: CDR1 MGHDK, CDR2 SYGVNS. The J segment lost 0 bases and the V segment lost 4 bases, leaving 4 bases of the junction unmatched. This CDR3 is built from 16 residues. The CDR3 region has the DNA TGTGCCAGCAGTGCCCTGGACAGGGGGCTGAACACTGAAGCTTTCTTT. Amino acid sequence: CASSALDRGLNTEAFF.

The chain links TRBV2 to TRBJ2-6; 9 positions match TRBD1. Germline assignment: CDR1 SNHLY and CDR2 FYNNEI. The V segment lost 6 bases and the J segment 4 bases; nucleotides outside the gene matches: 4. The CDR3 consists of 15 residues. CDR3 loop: CASSIQGAGANVLTF. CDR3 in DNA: TGTGCCAGCAGCATACAGGGGGCCGGGGCCAACGTCCTGACTTTC.

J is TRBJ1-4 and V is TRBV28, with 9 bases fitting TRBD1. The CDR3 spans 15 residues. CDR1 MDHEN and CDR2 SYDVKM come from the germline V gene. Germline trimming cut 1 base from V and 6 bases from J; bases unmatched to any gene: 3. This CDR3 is CASSLYRGQDEKLFF. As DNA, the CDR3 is TGTGCCAGCAGTTTATACAGGGGGCAGGATGAAAAACTGTTTTTT.